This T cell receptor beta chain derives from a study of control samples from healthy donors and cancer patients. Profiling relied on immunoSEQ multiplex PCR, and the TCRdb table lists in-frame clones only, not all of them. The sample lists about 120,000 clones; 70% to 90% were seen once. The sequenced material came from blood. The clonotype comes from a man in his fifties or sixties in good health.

CDR3 sequence (DNA): TGTGCCAGCAGCTTAGCGGGGGGCGCAGATACGCAGTATTTT. It translates to CASSLAGGADTQYF. The rearrangement links TRBV11-2 to TRBJ2-3; maybe TRBD2 (7 bases). Trimming removed 1 base at V and 4 bases at J, with 9 bases between. The V gene's germline CDR1 is SGHAT and CDR2 FQNNGV. The CDR3 loop spans 14 amino acids.